Each of the 4 T cell receptor beta chains below was sequenced from the same sample in a study of T cell repertoires in cytomegalovirus infection. One entry per CDR3 protein, called by TCRdb with MiXCR from the reads. The table shows approximately 170,000 distinct CDR3 sequences, with 14% occurring only once. Sample: PBMCs. Receptors originate from a human donor in good health (CMV status not recorded). Some clones in this sample may be carry-over from other donors' samples.

In this sample, this clonotype turned up a few times. V is TRBV29-1 and J is TRBJ1-1, with a weak D call TRBD1 (6 bases). V gave up 4 bases and J gave up 2 bases, with 8 bases separating them. The CDR3 consists of 12 residues. The germline V gene has CDR1 SQVTM and CDR2 ANQGSEA. CDR3 DNA sequence: TGCAGCGTTGTACAGGGCAACACTGAAGCTTTCTTT. Its protein product is CSVVQGNTEAFF.

The chain employs TRBV5-1 and TRBJ1-5; D might be TRBD1 (5 bases). CDR3 size: 15 residues. Looked up from germline, CDR1 is SGHRS and CDR2 is YFSETQ. V lost 0 bases to trimming and J lost 3 bases, with 10 bases between them. This CDR3 reads CASSLGGASNQPQHF. The CDR3 nucleotides read TGCGCCAGCAGCTTGGGTGGGGCTTCCAATCAGCCCCAGCATTTT.

At least ten counts were recorded for this clonotype. The CDR3 loop reads CASSLRPPETQYF. The CDR3 DNA is TGTGCCAGCAGCTTAAGGCCGCCGGAGACCCAGTACTTC. This chain links TRBV7-2 with TRBJ2-5, with D unresolved. The germline V gene encodes CDR1 SGHTA and CDR2 FQGNSA. The CDR3 loop spans 13 amino acids. V was trimmed by 2 bases and J by 5 bases, leaving 9 bases between them. Full variable domain (remainder filled in from reference TRBV7-2 and TRBJ2-5): GAGVSQSPSNKVTEKGKDVELRCDPISGHTALYWYRQSLGQGLEFLIYFQGNSAPDKSGLPSDRFSAERTGGSVSTLTIQRTQQEDSAVYLCASSLRPPETQYFGPGTRLLVL.

This chain uses TRBV29-1 with TRBJ1-1, with D maybe TRBD1 (5 bases). Trimming stripped 4 bases from V and 6 bases from J, with 9 bases between. This CDR3 contains 11 residues. CDR1 is SQVTM, CDR2 ANQGSEA, per germline. CDR3 DNA: TGCAGCGTTGGAAGGGGACCTGAAGCTTTCTTT. It encodes CSVGRGPEAFF.